The TCR beta chain described here comes from a study of regulatory T cells in long-lasting Graves disease. Study summary: Patients with new Graves' disease had used antithyroid drugs below 3 months.

Combining iRepertoire HTBI primers with Arm-PCR of CDR3 regions, the authors built TCR beta libraries. Via MiXCR, TCRdb re-called the multiplex PCR reads, giving one row per CDR3 protein. The profile shows about 540,000 distinct CDR3 sequences, roughly 13% of them singletons. Findings and limits, study-wide: Among samples with persistent disease, TRBV28, TRBJ1-2 and TRBJ2-5 were favored.

The CDR3 is 13 residues long. V dropped 2 bases and J dropped 7 bases, with 8 bases sitting between them. Time point indicated: newly diagnosed GD, antithyroid drugs for less than 3 months. PBMCs were the source of the RNA used for TCR sequencing. Patients hailed from an endocrinology department in Xi'an, China. This clonotype was seen many times. Its specificity is not known. The same specimen was also included in a second study, on T cells in Graves' hyperthyroidism and ophthalmopathy.

The clonotype originates from a young man with Graves disease. Sequenced here: peripheral blood mononuclear cells (PBMCs), sampled at new diagnosis, from a patient treated with antithyroid drugs. The chain recombines TRBV12-3 or TRBV12-4 with TRBJ2-2; D could derive from TRBD1 or TRBD2 (5 bases each). The DNA for the CDR3 is TGTGCCAGCAGTTTAACTGGGGGCGGGGAGCTGTTTTTT. This encodes CASSLTGGGELFF.